These 22 T cell receptor beta chains came from one sample sequenced in a study of shared clonotypes between healthy human individuals. Terminally differentiated effector memory CD45RA+ cells were left out of the naive CD8 fraction, which was CD45RO-negative and positively selected for CCR7. The assay was immunoSEQ multiplex PCR, and TCRdb's table has in-frame clones only and misses some. Of about 2.1 million clones listed, roughly 93% are singletons. Sequences were obtained from naive CD8+ T cells from PBMCs. Receptors originate from a man aged 18 to 30 in good health. Some clones in this sample may be carry-over from other donors' samples.

The chain has TRBV27 and TRBJ2-7; D might be TRBD2 (7 bases). Germline V gene sequence: CDR1 MNHEY, CDR2 SMNVEV (reference sequence). V gave up 2 bases and J gave up 1 base, with 12 bases separating them. The CDR3 has 15 amino acids. Here the CDR3 reads CASSLQGGDSYEQYF. CDR3 coding DNA: TGTGCCAGCAGTTTACAAGGGGGGGATTCCTACGAGCAGTACTTC.

This chain uses TRBV7-9 with TRBJ2-5; perhaps TRBD1 as D (6 bases). The V and J ends lost 4 bases and 11 bases respectively, with 17 bases between them. The germline V gene has CDR1 SEHNR and CDR2 FQNEAQ (reference sequence). The CDR3 runs 13 residues. The CDR3 DNA sequence: TGTGCCAGCAGCTCGATTACAGGGTGGGAGCAGTACTTC. Protein product: CASSSITGWEQYF. The whole variable domain, remainder taken from reference TRBV7-9 and TRBJ2-5, is DTGVSQNPRHKITKRGQNVTFRCDPISEHNRLYWYRQTLGQGPEFLTYFQNEAQLEKSRLLSDRFSAERPKGSFSTLEIQRTEQGDSAMYLCASSSITGWEQYFGPGTRLLVL.

This clone has just one count. This chain connects TRBV7-6 to TRBJ2-7, with TRBD2 identical over 9 bases. J was trimmed by 0 bases and V by 5 bases; bases with no gene match: 8. The CDR3 is 16 amino acids. Germline V gives CDR1 SGHVS, CDR2 FNYEAQ. The CDR3 coding sequence is TGTGCCAGCAGCGTACGACTAGCGGAGAGCTCCTACGAGCAGTACTTC. Its translation: CASSVRLAESSYEQYF. The complete variable domain, with remaining parts taken from reference TRBV7-6 and TRBJ2-7, reads GAGVSQSPRYKVTKRGQDVALRCDPISGHVSLYWYRQALGQGPEFLTYFNYEAQQDKSGLPNDRFSAERPEGSISTLTIQRTEQRDSAMYRCASSVRLAESSYEQYFGPGTRLTVT.

The count of this clone is one. J is TRBJ2-4 and V is TRBV9; D gene uncertain. V was pared by 4 bases and J by 4 bases, with 12 bases between. The germline CDR1 and CDR2 sequences are SGDLS and YYNGEE. There are 14 residues in the CDR3. The CDR3 DNA is TGTGCCAGCAGCCCTAACAGCCCAAAAAACATTCAGTACTTC. Residues: CASSPNSPKNIQYF.

The rearrangement uses TRBV9 and TRBJ1-1; 8 nucleotides agree with TRBD1. Losses at the gene ends were 0 bases for V and 0 bases for J; bases not matched to a gene: 4. There are 16 residues in the CDR3. From germline, CDR1 is SGDLS and CDR2 YYNGEE. The CDR3 DNA is TGTGCCAGCAGCGTAGGACAACAGGGGGTGAACACTGAAGCTTTCTTT. Protein product: CASSVGQQGVNTEAFF.

The chain recombines TRBV18 with TRBJ1-2; unclear D gene. V lost 4 bases, J lost 5 bases, and 17 bases lay in between. The CDR3 sequence is 15 residues long. Germline V CDR1 and CDR2: KGHSH, LQKENI. CDR3 loop: CASSLPMGSAYGYTF. The CDR3 region has the DNA TGTGCCAGCTCACTACCGATGGGATCGGCGTATGGCTACACCTTC.

The chain uses TRBV28 and TRBJ1-2; 7 bases map to TRBD1. The CDR3 extends over 15 amino acids. V gave up 5 bases and J gave up 4 bases; unmatched junction bases: 10. Germline V gives CDR1 MDHEN, CDR2 SYDVKM. In nucleotides, the CDR3 is TGTGCCAGCAGTACCCCAGGGGACAGAGTCTATGGCTACACCTTC. Its protein product is CASSTPGDRVYGYTF.

The rearrangement uses TRBV7-8 and TRBJ2-7; 7 bases are shared with TRBD2. V lost 0 bases, J lost 3 bases, and 26 bases stayed unmatched. Germline CDR1 reads SGHVS; CDR2 reads FQNEAQ. This CDR3 is 22 amino acids long. The CDR3 here is CASSLALSPFGGTGGPYYEQYF. CDR3 DNA sequence: TGTGCCAGCAGCTTAGCGCTCAGTCCGTTTGGAGGGACGGGAGGACCTTACTACGAGCAGTACTTC. Full variable domain (rest looked up from reference TRBV7-8 and TRBJ2-7): GAGVSQSPRYKVAKRGQDVALRCDPISGHVSLFWYQQALGQGPEFLTYFQNEAQLDKSGLPSDRFFAERPEGSVSTLKIQRTQQEDSAVYLCASSLALSPFGGTGGPYYEQYFGPGTRLTVT.

The V gene is TRBV7-3, the J gene TRBJ2-4; maybe TRBD1 (6 bases). Germline assignment: CDR1 SGHTA and CDR2 FQGTGA. Trimming removed 5 bases at V and 3 bases at J, with 14 bases between. This CDR3 region has 15 residues. The CDR3 DNA is TGTGCCAGCAGCCCGAGGGGGAGTCTCAAAAACATTCAGTACTTC. This encodes CASSPRGSLKNIQYF. The whole variable domain, filled in from reference TRBV7-3 and TRBJ2-4, reads GAGVSQTPSNKVTEKGKYVELRCDPISGHTALYWYRQSLGQGPEFLIYFQGTGAADDSGLPNDRFFAVRPEGSVSTLKIQRTERGDSAVYLCASSPRGSLKNIQYFGAGTRLSVL.

The chain combines TRBV5-1 with TRBJ2-2; 12 nucleotides agree with TRBD2. The germline gives CDR1 SGHRS, CDR2 YFSETQ. CDR3 length: 14 residues. V was clipped by 3 bases and J by 8 bases; unmatched bases: 2. The chain's CDR3 is CASSWTSGMGELFF. The CDR3 region has the DNA TGCGCCAGCAGCTGGACTAGCGGGATGGGGGAGCTGTTTTTT.

This sequence joins TRBV7-9 and TRBJ1-2; D remains ambiguous. Germline-derived CDR1 and CDR2 are SEHNR and FQNEAQ (reference sequence). The CDR3 consists of 13 residues. The germline V and J ends were trimmed by 2 bases and 6 bases, with 10 bases remaining between them. The CDR3 loop reads CASSLKGWDGYTF. The CDR3 nucleotides are TGTGCCAGCAGCTTAAAGGGTTGGGATGGCTACACCTTC.

The rearrangement joins TRBV4-3 to TRBJ1-4; 8 bases are shared with TRBD1. Unmatched junction bases numbered 6, after V lost 0 bases and J lost 6 bases. Germline assignment: CDR1 LGHNA and CDR2 YSLEER. The CDR3 has 16 residues. The CDR3 DNA reads TGCGCCAGCAGCCAAGAAGCGGACAGGGTGGATGAAAAACTGTTTTTT. This encodes CASSQEADRVDEKLFF.

With respect to this clone: Other DNA sequences in the same sample also yield this CDR3. CDR3: CASSPTGNTIYF. The CDR3 coding sequence is TGTGCCAGCAGCCCGACTGGAAACACCATATATTTT. The V gene is TRBV7-9, the J gene TRBJ1-3; D remains unclear. V lost 5 bases and J lost 2, with 4 bases in between. This CDR3 has 12 amino acids. The germline gives CDR1 SEHNR, CDR2 FQNEAQ (reference sequence).

V usage is TRBV9 and J usage is TRBJ2-2; TRBD2 aligns across 10 bases. After removal of 4 bases from V and 3 bases from J, the junction contained 3 bases not matched to a gene. The V gene's germline CDR1 is SGDLS and CDR2 YYNGEE. This CDR3 is built from 15 residues. Here the CDR3 reads CASSTSGRDTGELFF. Here the CDR3 DNA reads TGTGCCAGCAGCACCAGCGGGAGGGACACCGGGGAGCTGTTTTTT.

This sequence joins TRBV7-6 and TRBJ1-5; maybe TRBD1 (6 bases). Germline CDR1 reads SGHVS; CDR2 reads FNYEAQ. CDR3 length: 16 residues. V lost 4 bases and J 2 bases, leaving 15 bases between the germline ends. DNA of the CDR3: TGTGCCAGCAGCTCCTCAGGGGCCGGTGGCAATCAGCCCCAGCATTTT. It codes for CASSSSGAGGNQPQHF.

The rearrangement uses TRBV4-1 and TRBJ1-5, with TRBD1 as a possible D gene (5 bases). Germline CDR1 reads MGHRA; CDR2 reads YSYEKL. Trimming removed 2 bases from V and 0 bases from J, with 14 bases in between. This CDR3 region has 17 residues. CDR3 residues: CASSQLSTVYSNQPQHF. For the CDR3, the DNA is TGCGCCAGCAGCCAACTATCGACAGTTTATAGCAATCAGCCCCAGCATTTT.

The rearrangement uses TRBV2 and TRBJ1-1; 11 nucleotides match TRBD1. J lost 3 bases, V lost 8 bases, and 11 bases had no gene match. The CDR3 consists of 16 residues. The germline gives CDR1 SNHLY, CDR2 FYNNEI. The CDR3 loop is CASSSSWDRGDTEAFF. CDR3 sequence (DNA): TGTGCCAGCTCTTCCTCTTGGGACAGGGGGGACACTGAAGCTTTCTTT. The entire variable domain, with the rest obtained from reference TRBV2 and TRBJ1-1, is as follows: EPEVTQTPSHQVTQMGQEVILRCVPISNHLYFYWYRQILGQKVEFLVSFYNNEISEKSEIFDDQFSVERPDGSNFTLKIRSTKLEDSAMYFCASSSSWDRGDTEAFFGQGTRLTVV.

The V gene is TRBV29-1, the J gene TRBJ2-1; 11 bases are shared with TRBD2. Germline loops: CDR1 SQVTM, CDR2 ANQGSEA. This CDR3 is built from 21 residues. J lost 0 bases, V lost 5 bases, and 21 bases had no gene match. In nucleotides, the CDR3 is TGCAGCGTTCCTGATGGCTTAAAAATCGGGACTAGCGGATACTCCTACAATGAGCAGTTCTTC. Its translation: CSVPDGLKIGTSGYSYNEQFF.

J is TRBJ2-1 and V is TRBV28; D is possibly TRBD2 (5 bases). The CDR3 contains 16 residues. V was pared by 5 bases and J by 1 base, with 15 bases between. Germline CDR1 and CDR2: MDHEN and SYDVKM. CDR3: CASSPLRAQSYNEQFF. The CDR3 DNA reads TGTGCCAGCAGTCCCCTGCGGGCCCAATCCTACAATGAGCAGTTCTTC.

CDR3 DNA sequence: TGCGCCAGCAGCCAAGAGGTCCAGACTTCTAGCACAGATACGCAGTATTTT. Its translation is CASSQEVQTSSTDTQYF. The V call is TRBV4-1, the J call TRBJ2-3; D unclear. The V gene's germline CDR1 is MGHRA and CDR2 YSYEKL. This CDR3 has 17 residues. The ends were cut back, 0 bases at V and 0 bases at J, with 13 bases in the middle.

The V and J genes are TRBV7-9 and TRBJ2-1, with no clear D. The germline gives CDR1 SEHNR, CDR2 FQNEAQ (reference sequence). The CDR3 is 11 residues long. Trimming stripped 1 base from V and 8 bases from J, with 3 bases between. The CDR3 coding sequence is TGTGCCAGCAGCTTAGATTATGAGCAGTTCTTC. Protein product: CASSLDYEQFF. The entire variable domain, with the rest obtained from reference TRBV7-9 and TRBJ2-1, is as follows: DTGVSQNPRHKITKRGQNVTFRCDPISEHNRLYWYRQTLGQGPEFLTYFQNEAQLEKSRLLSDRFSAERPKGSFSTLEIQRTEQGDSAMYLCASSLDYEQFFGPGTRLTVL.

The chain couples TRBV27 to TRBJ2-7; 7 nucleotides match TRBD1. After removal of 2 bases from V and 0 bases from J, the junction contained 7 bases not matched to a gene. CDR1 MNHEY and CDR2 SMNVEV come from the germline V gene (reference sequence). The CDR3 is 16 amino acids. DNA of the CDR3: TGTGCCAGCAGTTTAAGAGGGGGCTTCAGCTCCTACGAGCAGTACTTC. Its translation is CASSLRGGFSSYEQYF.